The 21 T cell receptor beta chains presented below share a single source sample, sequenced in a study of T-cell memory formation after mild COVID-19 (dated by TCRdb to the early 2020s). The method was 5' RACE. The sample was run on an Illumina NovaSeq 6000. The public reads were reanalyzed by TCRdb: fastp trimming at Q25, MiXCR alignment, in-frame beta chains only. Under each unique CDR3 protein, matching rows form one entry showing the most common genes and DNA. This sample lists roughly 600,000 distinct CDR3 sequences; approximately 19% were detected once. The ten largest make up approximately 12% of the sample. Sequenced input: PBMCs or a T cell subset sorted from them (not recorded which). Receptors originate from an adult woman who had mild COVID-19 (a few samples of this study predate the infection). The sample titles of this study are shuffled in the database, so cell type and time point are left out; the donor was told from shared clones.

This chain uses TRBV28 with TRBJ2-1, with D maybe TRBD1 (6 bases). Germline V gene lookup returns CDR1 MDHEN and CDR2 SYDVKM. With 9 bases removed from V and 4 bases from J, the gap between germline ends came to 16 bases. The CDR3 runs to 14 residues. The CDR3 here is CASRWGQGYNEQFF. In nucleotides, the CDR3 is TGTGCCAGTCGCTGGGGGCAGGGGTACAATGAGCAGTTCTTC.

The V gene is TRBV19, the J gene TRBJ2-1; possibly TRBD2 for D (5 bases). Germline values: CDR1 LNHDA, CDR2 SQIVND (reference sequence). Trimming took 6 bases from V and 2 from J, leaving 8 bases between them. The CDR3 has 13 amino acids. The CDR3 nucleotides read TGTGCCAGTAGACTAGGGACCTACAATGAGCAGTTCTTC. Its translation is CASRLGTYNEQFF.

J is TRBJ2-1 and V is TRBV12-3 or TRBV12-4, with 14 positions matching TRBD2. The CDR3 is 16 residues long. V lost 8 bases, J lost 9 bases, and 12 bases stayed unmatched. The CDR3 loop reads CASSSGTSGRIGEQFF. DNA of the CDR3: TGTGCCAGCTCATCCGGGACTAGCGGGAGAATCGGTGAGCAGTTCTTC.

This clonotype was picked up one time. This chain links TRBV6-1 with TRBJ2-3, with D perhaps being TRBD1 or TRBD2 (6 bases each). Trimming removed 3 bases from V and 5 bases from J, with 9 bases in between. Germline assignment: CDR1 MNHNS and CDR2 SASEGT. This CDR3 contains 13 residues. DNA of the CDR3: TGTGCCAGCAGTGAGGGGGGCGTAGATACGCAGTATTTT. This gives the protein CASSEGGVDTQYF.

The genes are TRBV5-1 and TRBJ2-2; tentative D call: TRBD1 (5 bases). CDR1 is SGHRS and CDR2 is YFSETQ in the germline V gene. This CDR3 region has 16 residues. The V end was cut by 0 bases, the J end by 3 bases, with 12 bases between. The CDR3 sequence is CASSLEGDPDTGELFF. CDR3 coding DNA: TGCGCCAGCAGCTTGGAAGGGGATCCGGACACCGGGGAGCTGTTTTTT.

The V gene is TRBV7-2, the J gene TRBJ2-4; TRBD2 matches at 8 bases. The germline V gene has CDR1 SGHTA and CDR2 FQGNSA. The CDR3 runs 16 residues. Trimming cost V 3 bases and J 6 bases; bases outside gene matches: 10. Written as DNA, the CDR3 is TGTGCCAGCAGCTTGAGGGCCCCTCTAGCGGGAAACATTCAGTACTTC. The encoded protein is CASSLRAPLAGNIQYF.

This clonotype was found a few times. V usage is TRBV4-1 and J usage is TRBJ2-7; the match to TRBD1 covers 9 bases. CDR3 size: 14 residues. V gave up 4 bases and J gave up 3 bases; unmatched junction bases: 4. The V gene's germline CDR1 is MGHRA and CDR2 YSYEKL. CDR3 protein: CASSPWDRDYEQYF. Here the CDR3 DNA reads TGCGCCAGCAGCCCCTGGGACAGGGACTACGAGCAGTACTTC.

J is TRBJ2-1 and V is TRBV2; D is perhaps TRBD2 (5 bases). V was cut by 8 bases and J by 7 bases, with 9 bases left in between. This CDR3 region has 11 residues. CDR1 and CDR2 from the germline V gene are SNHLY and FYNNEI. The CDR3 protein is CASGRGNEQFF. The CDR3 DNA reads TGTGCCAGCGGTAGAGGGAATGAGCAGTTCTTC.

The chain couples TRBV12-3 or TRBV12-4 to TRBJ2-3; D is possibly TRBD2 (5 bases). The CDR3 spans 13 residues. Trimming stripped 5 bases from V and 3 bases from J, with 9 bases between. This chain's CDR3 is CASSTGITDTQYF. In DNA, the CDR3 is TGTGCCAGCAGTACGGGGATTACAGATACGCAGTATTTT.

This clonotype was observed a few times. This chain uses TRBV7-9 with TRBJ1-1; D unresolved. The CDR3 is 15 residues long. Germline CDR1 reads SEHNR; CDR2 reads FQNEAQ (reference sequence). Trimming pared 5 bases from V and 0 bases from J, leaving 13 bases between. This chain's CDR3 is CASSPPDVVNTEAFF. In DNA form, the CDR3 reads TGTGCCAGCAGCCCCCCGGATGTAGTGAACACTGAAGCTTTCTTT.

This clonotype has a handful of counts. The V and J genes are TRBV28 and TRBJ2-3; D possibly uses TRBD1 or TRBD2 (5 bases each). Germline loops: CDR1 MDHEN, CDR2 SYDVKM. V lost 1 base, J lost 3 bases, and 20 bases lay in between. The CDR3 runs to 18 residues. The CDR3 nucleotides read TGTGCCAGCAGTTTATCCCGACAGCGGAGCTATTATACAGATACGCAGTATTTT. Its translation: CASSLSRQRSYYTDTQYF.

This clonotype has only a few counts. The rearrangement joins TRBV4-1 to TRBJ2-7; 8 bases fit TRBD2. V was pared by 2 bases and J by 4 bases, with 7 bases of the junction left unmatched. This CDR3 is built from 15 residues. Germline V lookup: CDR1 MGHRA, CDR2 YSYEKL. DNA for the CDR3: TGCGCCAGCAGCCAACTCCATTCGGGGGGGTACGAGCAGTACTTC. Translating it yields CASSQLHSGGYEQYF.

A few counts support this clonotype. The CDR3 reads CAGAMGFGTDTQYF. The CDR3 bases are TGTGCCGGAGCAATGGGATTCGGGACAGATACGCAGTATTTT. The rearrangement uses TRBV7-8 and TRBJ2-3; D ambiguous. There are 14 residues in the CDR3. Deletions cut 11 bases from V and 3 bases from J, with 18 bases between. The germline CDR1 and CDR2 sequences are SGHVS and FQNEAQ.

This clonotype has a handful of counts. The chain carries TRBV5-1 and TRBJ2-5; a possible D gene is TRBD1 (5 bases). Germline V gene data show CDR1 as SGHRS and CDR2 as YFSETQ. The CDR3 is 12 amino acids. The ends were cut back, 4 bases at V and 6 bases at J, with 10 bases in the middle. The CDR3 DNA sequence: TGCGCCAGCAGCAAAGGGGTAAAGACCCAGTACTTC. As protein: CASSKGVKTQYF.

J is TRBJ2-7 and V is TRBV6-2 or TRBV6-3, with D perhaps TRBD1 (6 bases). The CDR3 is 13 amino acids. Trimming removed 5 bases at V and 5 bases at J, with 13 bases between. In germline, CDR1 is MNHEY, CDR2 SVGEGT. The CDR3 DNA reads TGTGCCAGCAGTGGACAGCCCTGGAACGAGCAGTACTTC. Residues: CASSGQPWNEQYF.

This clonotype has just a few counts. The CDR3 loop reads CASSQDSVNTEAFF. The CDR3 bases are TGTGCCAGCAGCCAAGATAGTGTGAACACTGAAGCTTTCTTT. The V and J genes are TRBV14 and TRBJ1-1; D is unresolved. Deletions cut 0 bases from V and 0 bases from J, with 5 bases between. There are 14 residues in the CDR3. CDR1 SGHDN and CDR2 FVKESK come from the germline V gene.

The chain combines TRBV27 with TRBJ1-1; TRBD1 matches 9 bases. This CDR3 comprises 14 residues. V lost 6 bases to trimming and J lost 1 base; unmatched junction nucleotides: 3. Germline V gene lookup returns CDR1 MNHEY and CDR2 SMNVEV (reference sequence). CDR3 residues: CASSYRGQNTEAFF. CDR3 bases: TGTGCCAGCAGCTACAGGGGGCAGAACACTGAAGCTTTCTTT.

This clonotype showed up just once. CDR3 sequence reads: CSVAHGRGPDYGYTF. DNA for the CDR3: TGCAGCGTTGCTCATGGCAGGGGGCCGGACTATGGCTACACCTTC. This chain joins TRBV29-1 and TRBJ1-2; 8 bases map to TRBD1. The CDR3 covers 15 residues. V gave up 4 bases and J gave up 3 bases; unmatched junction bases: 10. Germline values: CDR1 SQVTM, CDR2 ANQGSEA. Using reference TRBV29-1 and TRBJ1-2 for the parts outside the CDR3, the full variable domain is SAVISQKPSRDICQRGTSLTIQCQVDSQVTMMFWYRQQPGQSLTLIATANQGSEATYESGFVIDKFPISRPNLTFSTLTVSNMSPEDSSIYLCSVAHGRGPDYGYTFGSGTRLTVV.

A few counts support this clonotype. The genes are TRBV4-1 and TRBJ2-3; 8 bases are a match to TRBD1. The ends lost 7 bases at V and 3 bases at J; junction bases unmatched: 12. Germline V CDR1 and CDR2: MGHRA, YSYEKL. This CDR3 region has 16 residues. In nucleotides, the CDR3 is TGCGCCAGCAACCAGGGACAGGTCCTTCCTACAGATACGCAGTATTTT. It is translated as CASNQGQVLPTDTQYF.

V and J are TRBV2 and TRBJ1-2, with D perhaps TRBD1 (6 bases). The V end was cut by 3 bases, the J end by 10 bases, with 12 bases between. CDR1 and CDR2 from the germline V gene are SNHLY and FYNNEI. The CDR3 length is 12 residues. The DNA for the CDR3 is TGTGCCAGCAGTGAGAGGACAGTGGTCTACACCTTC. This gives the protein CASSERTVVYTF.

V and J are TRBV6-2 or TRBV6-3 and TRBJ1-6; D is possibly TRBD1 (6 bases). V dropped 2 bases and J dropped 4 bases, with 9 bases sitting between them. CDR3 length: 15 residues. Germline CDR1 and CDR2: MNHEY and SVGEGT. The CDR3 nucleotides are TGTGCCAGCAGTTACCACGGACAGTATAATTCACCCCTCCACTTT. As protein: CASSYHGQYNSPLHF.